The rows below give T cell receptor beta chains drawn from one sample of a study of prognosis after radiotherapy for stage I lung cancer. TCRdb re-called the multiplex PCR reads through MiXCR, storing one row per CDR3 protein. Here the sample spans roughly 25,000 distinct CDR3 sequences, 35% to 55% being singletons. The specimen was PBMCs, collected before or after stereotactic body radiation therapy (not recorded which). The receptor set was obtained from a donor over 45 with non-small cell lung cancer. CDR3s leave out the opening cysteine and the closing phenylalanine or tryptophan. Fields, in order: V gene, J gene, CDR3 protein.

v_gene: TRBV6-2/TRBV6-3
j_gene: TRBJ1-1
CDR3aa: ASSGQGAGTEAF

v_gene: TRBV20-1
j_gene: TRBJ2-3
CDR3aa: SARKTGQGSSDTQY

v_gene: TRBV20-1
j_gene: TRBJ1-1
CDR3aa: SARDHKRTGSHEAF

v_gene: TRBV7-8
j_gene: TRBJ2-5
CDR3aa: ASSLVGNQETQY

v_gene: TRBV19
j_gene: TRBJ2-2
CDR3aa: ASSPGEGPTSGRWGTGELF

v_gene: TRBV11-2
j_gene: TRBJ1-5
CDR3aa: ASSLLGAGQPQH

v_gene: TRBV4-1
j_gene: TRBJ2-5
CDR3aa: ASSRTVIETQY

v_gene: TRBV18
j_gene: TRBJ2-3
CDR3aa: ASSPGAGSADTQY

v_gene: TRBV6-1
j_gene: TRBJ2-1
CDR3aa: ASSSPSGYTNEQF

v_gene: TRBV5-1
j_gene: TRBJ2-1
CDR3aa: ASSLGLAGVYNEQF

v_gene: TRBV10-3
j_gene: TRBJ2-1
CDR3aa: ATSSGGTLSGF

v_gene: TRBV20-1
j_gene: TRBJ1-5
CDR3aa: SARNREDQPQH

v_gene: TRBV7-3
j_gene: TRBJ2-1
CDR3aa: ASSWDRGNEQF

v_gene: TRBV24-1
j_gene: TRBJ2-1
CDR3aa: ATSPRQGSNEQF

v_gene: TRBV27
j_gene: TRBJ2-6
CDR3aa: ASSSGPGQISGANVLT

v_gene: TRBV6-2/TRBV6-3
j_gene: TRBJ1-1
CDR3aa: AISYSDRNTEAF

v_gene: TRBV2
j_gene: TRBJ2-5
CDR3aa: ASSEAGTSGTRKTQY

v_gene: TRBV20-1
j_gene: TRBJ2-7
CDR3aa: SARGVERTYEQY

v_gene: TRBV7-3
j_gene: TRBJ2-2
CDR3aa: ASSPETGELF

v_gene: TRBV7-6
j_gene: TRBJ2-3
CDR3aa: ASSLVGLAGGGNTDTQY

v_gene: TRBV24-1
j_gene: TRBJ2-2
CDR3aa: ATSYSLAGISGELF

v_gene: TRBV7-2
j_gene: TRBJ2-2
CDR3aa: ASSLAGGSWTGELF

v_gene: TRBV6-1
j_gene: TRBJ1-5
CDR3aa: ASSDGTWRNKPKH

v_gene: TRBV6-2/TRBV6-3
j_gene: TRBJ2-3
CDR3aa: ASIQGQFSTDTQY

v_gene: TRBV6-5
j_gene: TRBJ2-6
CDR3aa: ASSYGTGANVLT

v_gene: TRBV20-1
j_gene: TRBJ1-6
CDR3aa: SASPRGLTVSPLH

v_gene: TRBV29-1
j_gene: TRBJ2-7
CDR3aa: SAGGLEQY